A selection of T cell receptor beta chains follows, all from one sample in a study of control samples from healthy donors and cancer patients. The method was immunoSEQ multiplex PCR; TCRdb's version includes in-frame clones alone and lacks a portion of them. The sample lists 150,000 to 200,000 clones, around 93% occurring once. Sequences were obtained from blood. These receptors came from a woman aged 55-69 years in good health. CDR3s include the opening cysteine and the closing phenylalanine or tryptophan. Each record gives: D gene, V gene, J gene, clone size, CDR3 protein, CDR3 DNA. D genes are given only for firm matches. Only some rows state a clone size, as once, few, many or a class for expanded clones.

D gene: -; V gene: TRBV2; J gene: TRBJ1-5; clone size: -; CDR3 protein: CASSEGTEGHF; CDR3 DNA: TGTGCCAGCTCCGAAGGGACCGAAGGGCATTTT
D gene: -; V gene: TRBV29-1; J gene: TRBJ1-2; clone size: -; CDR3 protein: CSVGDTNYGYTF; CDR3 DNA: TGCAGCGTTGGGGACACTAACTATGGCTACACCTTC
D gene: -; V gene: TRBV10-3; J gene: TRBJ1-2; clone size: -; CDR3 protein: CAISREGIYGYTF; CDR3 DNA: TGTGCCATCTCCCGGGAGGGTATCTATGGCTACACCTTC
D gene: -; V gene: TRBV7-9; J gene: TRBJ1-2; clone size: -; CDR3 protein: CASSPSGSYGYTF; CDR3 DNA: TGTGCCAGCAGCCCATCGGGAAGTTATGGCTACACCTTC
D gene: -; V gene: TRBV7-9; J gene: TRBJ1-3; clone size: few; CDR3 protein: CASSLVFLRTSGNTIYF; CDR3 DNA: TGTGCCAGCAGCTTAGTTTTCTTACGGACCTCTGGAAACACCATATATTTT
D gene: TRBD1; V gene: TRBV4-3; J gene: TRBJ2-3; clone size: -; CDR3 protein: CASSQGFFRTGTGGRGDTQYF; CDR3 DNA: TGCGCCAGCAGCCAAGGCTTTTTCCGAACCGGGACAGGGGGCCGAGGTGATACGCAGTATTTT
D gene: -; V gene: TRBV4-2; J gene: TRBJ2-1; clone size: once; CDR3 protein: CASSRGWATDYNEQFF; CDR3 DNA: TGTGCCAGCAGCCGAGGATGGGCTACGGACTACAATGAGCAGTTCTTC
D gene: -; V gene: TRBV6-5; J gene: TRBJ1-5; clone size: -; CDR3 protein: CASSYQGGPQHF; CDR3 DNA: TGTGCCAGCAGTTACCAAGGTGGGCCCCAGCATTTT
D gene: -; V gene: TRBV6-1; J gene: TRBJ1-5; clone size: -; CDR3 protein: CASSESDGMVMPQHF; CDR3 DNA: TGTGCCAGCAGTGAGAGTGATGGAATGGTCATGCCCCAGCATTTT
D gene: TRBD1; V gene: TRBV24-1; J gene: TRBJ1-6; clone size: -; CDR3 protein: CATSDSGQGRSPLHF; CDR3 DNA: TGTGCCACCAGTGATTCGGGACAGGGACGATCACCCCTCCACTTT
D gene: -; V gene: TRBV12-5; J gene: TRBJ1-6; clone size: -; CDR3 protein: CASGRLGDVAGDSPLHF; CDR3 DNA: TGTGCTAGTGGTAGGCTCGGAGACGTGGCGGGCGATTCACCCCTCCACTTT